This entry lists 17 T cell receptor beta chains sequenced from one sample in a study of T cells expressing NK-cell markers (dated by TCRdb to 2020 to 2021). The method behind the library was 5' RACE. The instrument was an Illumina HiSeq 2000. TCRdb reprocessed the reads and assigns one entry to each CDR3 protein sequence, leaving out DNA. The sample's table lists a count of 550,000 to 600,000 distinct CDR3 sequences. The ten largest clonotypes hold roughly 3.5% of the sample. The material sequenced was blood T cells: a sorted CD56 or NKG2C T cell subset, CD4+ or CD8+ T cells, or bulk PBMC T cells (not recorded which). The receptors shown here come from a man between 18 and 29 years old in good health. Donor details come from another sample of the same person, matched by shared clones.

This chain uses TRBV27 with TRBJ2-1; the TCRdb call, TRBD1, lacks DNA for checking. The CDR3 has 15 amino acids. Germline CDR1 reads MNHEY; CDR2 reads SMNVEV (reference sequence). CDR3 amino acids: CASSLPGQGNNEQFF.

The V gene is TRBV28, the J gene TRBJ1-1; TCRdb names TRBD1, which stays unverified in the absence of DNA. CDR3 length equals 14 residues. Germline V gene data show CDR1 as MDHEN and CDR2 as SYDVKM. CDR3 sequence: CASTTIFGGLEAFF.

The chain is built from TRBV5-1 and TRBJ2-5. The CDR3 has 14 amino acids. Germline loops: CDR1 SGHRS, CDR2 YFSETQ. The CDR3 spells CASSRVAYFETQYF.

The chain combines TRBV28 with TRBJ2-7; the TCRdb D gene call, TRBD1, has no DNA to confirm it. The CDR3 is 15 amino acids. Germline CDR1 MDHEN, CDR2 SYDVKM. The CDR3 loop is CASLTGTAIGREQYF.

The chain employs TRBV29-1 and TRBJ2-5; TCRdb's assignment of TRBD1 cannot be checked, as there is no DNA. This CDR3 has 13 amino acids. CDR1 is SQVTM, CDR2 ANQGSEA, per germline. The CDR3 sequence: CSSERGSGETQYF.

The chain recombines TRBV5-6 with TRBJ1-1; TCRdb lists TRBD1, though no DNA is available to test this call. Germline CDR1 SGHDT, CDR2 YYEEEE. The length of the CDR3 is 12 residues. The chain's CDR3 is CASRYGQGEAFF.

The chain carries TRBV29-1 and TRBJ2-7. The CDR3 has 11 residues. Germline CDR1 reads SQVTM; CDR2 reads ANQGSEA. The CDR3: CSGGGNHEQYF.

The chain has TRBV11-2 and TRBJ2-5. The CDR3 has 16 residues. Germline CDR1 is SGHAT and CDR2 is FQNNGV. CDR3 loop: CASSLDRFSVQETQYF.

The rearrangement links TRBV5-6 to TRBJ1-5; TCRdb proposes TRBD1, but this gene call is untestable without DNA. Looked up from germline, CDR1 is SGHDT and CDR2 is YYEEEE. The CDR3 extends over 12 amino acids. CDR3 in amino acids: CASSGGDQPQHF.

The V and J genes are TRBV24-1 and TRBJ2-3; the D call from TCRdb, TRBD1, cannot be confirmed without DNA. This CDR3 has 17 residues. Germline V lookup: CDR1 KGHDR, CDR2 SFDVKD. CDR3 region: CATSDPRQGASTDTQYF.

The rearrangement joins TRBV20-1 to TRBJ2-7; lacking DNA, the TRBD1 call made by TCRdb goes unchecked. The germline gives CDR1 DFQATT, CDR2 SNEGSKA (reference sequence). The CDR3 is 15 residues long. The CDR3 sequence: CSALSPGGSIYEQYF.

The rearrangement links TRBV20-1 to TRBJ2-3; TCRdb outputs TRBD2, but without DNA this stays unchecked. The CDR3 has 15 amino acids. CDR1 and CDR2 from the germline V gene are DFQATT and SNEGSKA (reference sequence). CDR3: CSAGLADISTDTQYF.

This sequence joins TRBV9 and TRBJ2-5. This CDR3 has 15 residues. Per germline, CDR1 SGDLS and CDR2 YYNGEE. The CDR3 sequence is CASSVHVGVGETQYF.

The chain uses TRBV20-1 and TRBJ2-7; the TRBD2 assignment by TCRdb is unverifiable without DNA. Germline V gene sequence: CDR1 DFQATT, CDR2 SNEGSKA (reference sequence). The CDR3 extends over 15 amino acids. The CDR3: CSARRSRTTLGEQYF.

This chain links TRBV5-5 with TRBJ2-1; TCRdb picks TRBD2, but there is no DNA to check that call. The CDR3 has 17 amino acids. Germline values: CDR1 SGHKS, CDR2 YYEKEE (reference sequence). CDR3 sequence reads: CASRKTGLADSYNEQFF.

The CDR3 is CASSVVAAGAEAFF. This rearrangement joins TRBV9 to TRBJ1-1. Germline CDR1 SGDLS, CDR2 YYNGEE. This CDR3 region has 14 residues.

This chain links TRBV28 with TRBJ2-1; TCRdb indicates TRBD2, and absent DNA this call remains unverified. Germline-derived CDR1 and CDR2 are MDHEN and SYDVKM. The CDR3 extends over 15 amino acids. The CDR3 here is CASYQAGYDYNEQFF. Drawing the rest from reference TRBV28 and TRBJ2-1, the complete variable domain is DVKVTQSSRYLVKRTGEKVFLECVQDMDHENMFWYRQDPGLGLRLIYFSYDVKMKEKGDIPEGYSVSREKKERFSLILESASTNQTSMYLCASYQAGYDYNEQFFGPGTRLTVL.